The TCR beta chain described here comes from a study of blood T cells in healthy people across ages. Broader study findings: Lack of knowledge of donor CMV status possibly confounded expanded clonotype changes.

V gave up 6 bases and J gave up 6 bases; unmatched junction bases: 7. This CDR3 comprises 15 residues. CDR1 is MNHNS, CDR2 SASEGT, per germline. Comment on this clonotype: Its specificity is not known.

Through a sample-barcoded 5' primer and a J-beta primer mix, a second PCR was run for roughly 7 to 11 cycles. Per-sample output comprised a minimum of 2.5 million paired-end reads containing CDR3. One entry per CDR3 protein, called by TCRdb with MiXCR from the 5' RACE reads. Of approximately 780,000 distinct CDR3 sequences listed, around 25% are singletons. The same sample was also used in a study of T cells of mothers and their children. As that report states: Maternal samples each gave over 9 million TCR beta CDR3 reads, and child samples roughly 3 million each.

The sequence was obtained from a boy aged 5 to 17 in good health. The genes are TRBV6-1 and TRBJ1-6; 8 bases fit TRBD1. The sequenced material came from blood. The CDR3 coding sequence is TGTGCCAGCAGGGAAATGACAGGGGTTAATTCACCCCTCCACTTT. Amino acids: CASREMTGVNSPLHF.